This is a list of T cell receptor beta chains from one sample in a study of T-cell memory formation after mild COVID-19. Each CDR3 protein is one row after TCRdb ran MiXCR on the 5' RACE reads. The sample lists around 310,000 distinct CDR3 sequences, 15% to 20% occurring once. The sample was PBMCs or a T cell subset sorted from them (not recorded which). The receptors shown here come from a man between 18 and 29 years old who had mild COVID-19 (a few samples of this study predate the infection). Cell type and time point are not known. CDR3s include the opening cysteine and the closing phenylalanine or tryptophan. Fields, in order: D gene, clone size, V gene, J gene, CDR3 DNA, CDR3 protein. D genes are given only for firm matches. The size of a clone is reported for some rows only, either as once, few or many, or as a class for expanded clones.

d_gene: TRBD2
abundance: few
v_gene: TRBV29-1
j_gene: TRBJ2-5
CDR3nt: TGCAGCGTTGAAGAACCGGGACTAGCGGGGTTCCAAGAGACCCAGTACTTC
CDR3aa: CSVEEPGLAGFQETQYF

d_gene: .
abundance: .
v_gene: TRBV7-8
j_gene: TRBJ2-4
CDR3nt: TGTGCCAGCAGCAGATTACAGGGTAAAAACATTCAGTACTTC
CDR3aa: CASSRLQGKNIQYF

d_gene: TRBD1
abundance: many
v_gene: TRBV5-1
j_gene: TRBJ1-4
CDR3nt: TGCGCCAGCAGCTTGTTTGGACAGGGTAATGAAAAACTGTTTTTT
CDR3aa: CASSLFGQGNEKLFF

d_gene: .
abundance: .
v_gene: TRBV29-1
j_gene: TRBJ1-1
CDR3nt: TGCAGCGTTGACTTAACCGGGACATTGAACACTGAAGCTTTCTTT
CDR3aa: CSVDLTGTLNTEAFF

d_gene: TRBD2
abundance: .
v_gene: TRBV7-2
j_gene: TRBJ2-5
CDR3nt: TGTGCCAGCAGCTCCACTGGTAGCCTAGCGGGGGGCTCAGAGACCCAGTACTTC
CDR3aa: CASSSTGSLAGGSETQYF

d_gene: .
abundance: .
v_gene: TRBV7-9
j_gene: TRBJ2-2
CDR3nt: TGTGCCAGCAGCCTCGGGACTCTGAACACCGGGGAGCTGTTTTTT
CDR3aa: CASSLGTLNTGELFF

d_gene: .
abundance: .
v_gene: TRBV25-1
j_gene: TRBJ2-7
CDR3nt: TGTGCCAGCAGTGTGCAAGGGGCCTCCTACGAGCAGTACTTC
CDR3aa: CASSVQGASYEQYF

d_gene: .
abundance: .
v_gene: TRBV27
j_gene: TRBJ1-1
CDR3nt: TGTGCCAGCAGTGATTACCGGGGAGGCACTGAAGCTTTCTTT
CDR3aa: CASSDYRGGTEAFF

d_gene: .
abundance: few
v_gene: TRBV7-3
j_gene: TRBJ2-3
CDR3nt: TGTGCCAGCAGCCCTGGAGGGGGCCGAGGAGATACGCAGTATTTT
CDR3aa: CASSPGGGRGDTQYF

d_gene: TRBD2
abundance: .
v_gene: TRBV11-3
j_gene: TRBJ2-1
CDR3nt: TGTGCCAGCAGCTTACGGGAGGGCAATGAGCAGTTCTTC
CDR3aa: CASSLREGNEQFF

d_gene: TRBD2
abundance: few
v_gene: TRBV27
j_gene: TRBJ2-7
CDR3nt: TGTGCCAGCAGTTTATGGAGCGGGGGGGAGTACGAGCAGTACTTC
CDR3aa: CASSLWSGGEYEQYF

d_gene: TRBD2
abundance: .
v_gene: TRBV5-4
j_gene: TRBJ2-1
CDR3nt: TGTGCCGAAAGCGGGGGGGGCGGCAATGAGCAGTTCTTC
CDR3aa: CAESGGGGNEQFF

d_gene: .
abundance: .
v_gene: TRBV10-3
j_gene: TRBJ2-5
CDR3nt: TGTGCCATCAGTGACTCGACAGGGGAGGGCCAAGAGACCCAGTACTTC
CDR3aa: CAISDSTGEGQETQYF

d_gene: .
abundance: .
v_gene: TRBV7-9
j_gene: TRBJ1-1
CDR3nt: TGTGCCAGCAGCCGTCAACAGGGGAACACTGAAGCTTTCTTT
CDR3aa: CASSRQQGNTEAFF

d_gene: TRBD1
abundance: .
v_gene: TRBV27
j_gene: TRBJ1-2
CDR3nt: TGTGCCAGCAGTCTACAGGGGGCAGGCTATGGCTACACCTTC
CDR3aa: CASSLQGAGYGYTF

d_gene: TRBD1
abundance: once
v_gene: TRBV6-4
j_gene: TRBJ2-1
CDR3nt: TGTGCCAGCAGTCCCTACAGGGGGGACAATGAGCAGTTCTTC
CDR3aa: CASSPYRGDNEQFF

d_gene: .
abundance: few
v_gene: TRBV29-1
j_gene: TRBJ1-3
CDR3nt: TGCAGCGTTGGGACAGACGGAAACACCATATATTTT
CDR3aa: CSVGTDGNTIYF

d_gene: .
abundance: few
v_gene: TRBV29-1
j_gene: TRBJ1-1
CDR3nt: TGCAGCGCCGCAGGGGTAACTGAAGCTTTCTTT
CDR3aa: CSAAGVTEAFF

d_gene: .
abundance: few
v_gene: TRBV10-3
j_gene: TRBJ1-2
CDR3nt: TGTGCCACGCAACAGAACTATGGCTACACCTTC
CDR3aa: CATQQNYGYTF

d_gene: TRBD1
abundance: few
v_gene: TRBV7-9
j_gene: TRBJ2-7
CDR3nt: TGTGCCAGCAGCTTATCTGGACAGGGGTTGACGCGGGAGCAGTACTTC
CDR3aa: CASSLSGQGLTREQYF

d_gene: .
abundance: few
v_gene: TRBV5-1
j_gene: TRBJ1-6
CDR3nt: TGCGCCAGCCTCACAGGAATCTATAATTCACCCCTCCACTTT
CDR3aa: CASLTGIYNSPLHF

d_gene: .
abundance: .
v_gene: TRBV7-9
j_gene: TRBJ2-6
CDR3nt: TGTGCCAGCAGCGTTAACCGGGCCACCTCTGGGGCCAACGTCCTGACTTTC
CDR3aa: CASSVNRATSGANVLTF

d_gene: TRBD2
abundance: .
v_gene: TRBV6-2/TRBV6-3
j_gene: TRBJ2-3
CDR3nt: TGTGCCAGCAGTTCAACTAGCGACTACACAGATACGCAGTATTTT
CDR3aa: CASSSTSDYTDTQYF

d_gene: TRBD1
abundance: .
v_gene: TRBV6-5
j_gene: TRBJ1-5
CDR3nt: TGTGCCAGCAGAACAGGGGAACAGCCCCAGCATTTT
CDR3aa: CASRTGEQPQHF

d_gene: .
abundance: few
v_gene: TRBV7-9
j_gene: TRBJ2-1
CDR3nt: TGTGCCAGCAGCTTAGGATCTCTGAGGAATGAGCAGTTCTTC
CDR3aa: CASSLGSLRNEQFF

d_gene: .
abundance: few
v_gene: TRBV2
j_gene: TRBJ1-6
CDR3nt: TGTGCCAGCAGTGACGGGTATTCACCCCTCCACTTT
CDR3aa: CASSDGYSPLHF

d_gene: .
abundance: few
v_gene: TRBV18
j_gene: TRBJ1-1
CDR3nt: TGTGCCAGCTCACCATCACCCAGCCCCACTGAAGCTTTCTTT
CDR3aa: CASSPSPSPTEAFF

d_gene: .
abundance: few
v_gene: TRBV7-2
j_gene: TRBJ2-1
CDR3nt: TGTGCCAGCAGCTTAGGAAGGGAAACGTACTACAATGAGCAGTTCTTC
CDR3aa: CASSLGRETYYNEQFF

d_gene: TRBD1
abundance: few
v_gene: TRBV15
j_gene: TRBJ1-1
CDR3nt: TGTGCCACCAGCCTCCAGGGGGCCACTGAAGCTTTCTTT
CDR3aa: CATSLQGATEAFF

d_gene: .
abundance: .
v_gene: TRBV18
j_gene: TRBJ1-2
CDR3nt: TGTGCCAGCTCACCCGACACCCACTCGGACTATGGCTACACCTTC
CDR3aa: CASSPDTHSDYGYTF

d_gene: .
abundance: few
v_gene: TRBV12-3/TRBV12-4
j_gene: TRBJ2-1
CDR3nt: TGTGCCAGCAGTGTTTGGAGGCGGGGGCACCCCAATGAGCAGTTCTTC
CDR3aa: CASSVWRRGHPNEQFF

d_gene: .
abundance: many
v_gene: TRBV7-3
j_gene: TRBJ2-3
CDR3nt: TGTGCCAGCAGCTTAGGAACAACTGCAGAAGATACGCAGTATTTT
CDR3aa: CASSLGTTAEDTQYF

d_gene: TRBD1
abundance: once
v_gene: TRBV6-5
j_gene: TRBJ1-6
CDR3nt: TGTGCCAGCAGTCCGGGACAGCTTAATTCACCCCTCCACTTT
CDR3aa: CASSPGQLNSPLHF

d_gene: .
abundance: few
v_gene: TRBV6-5
j_gene: TRBJ2-7
CDR3nt: TGTGCCAGCAGACCCCCATTAGGAACGGCCACCTACGAGCAGTACTTC
CDR3aa: CASRPPLGTATYEQYF

d_gene: .
abundance: .
v_gene: TRBV3-1
j_gene: TRBJ2-2
CDR3nt: TGTGCCAGCAGCCAAGAAGTTGCCACACCCGGGGAGCTGTTTTTT
CDR3aa: CASSQEVATPGELFF

d_gene: TRBD1
abundance: few
v_gene: TRBV5-1
j_gene: TRBJ2-7
CDR3nt: TGCGCCAGCTCAAGACAGGGTCCGCTCTCCGAGCAGTACTTC
CDR3aa: CASSRQGPLSEQYF

d_gene: .
abundance: .
v_gene: TRBV4-3
j_gene: TRBJ2-2
CDR3nt: TGCGCCAGCAGCCAAGGAATATCGGGGAACTTAATCTCCGGGGAGCTGTTTTTT
CDR3aa: CASSQGISGNLISGELFF

d_gene: .
abundance: many
v_gene: TRBV9
j_gene: TRBJ2-1
CDR3nt: TGTGCCAGCAGCGTAGGGGACGGGTCCTACAATGAGCAGTTCTTC
CDR3aa: CASSVGDGSYNEQFF

d_gene: .
abundance: few
v_gene: TRBV20-1
j_gene: TRBJ1-5
CDR3nt: TGCAGTGCTCTGTCGGGTTGGAGCAATCAGCCCCAGCATTTT
CDR3aa: CSALSGWSNQPQHF

d_gene: TRBD2
abundance: many
v_gene: TRBV18
j_gene: TRBJ2-1
CDR3nt: TGTGCCAGCTCATCAATAACCGGGGGGGGGACGAATGAGCAGTTCTTC
CDR3aa: CASSSITGGGTNEQFF

d_gene: TRBD2
abundance: .
v_gene: TRBV5-4
j_gene: TRBJ2-1
CDR3nt: TGTGCCAGCACCCTGTTCGTGAGCGGGGGGGCTTATGAGCAGTTCTTC
CDR3aa: CASTLFVSGGAYEQFF

d_gene: .
abundance: .
v_gene: TRBV2
j_gene: TRBJ2-7
CDR3nt: TGTGCCAGCAGTGACGATAGGGCCTACGAGCAGTACTTC
CDR3aa: CASSDDRAYEQYF

d_gene: .
abundance: few
v_gene: TRBV4-1
j_gene: TRBJ2-6
CDR3nt: TGCGCCAGCAGCCAGGCAGGGAATGGGGCCAACGTCCTGACTTTC
CDR3aa: CASSQAGNGANVLTF

d_gene: .
abundance: few
v_gene: TRBV15
j_gene: TRBJ2-1
CDR3nt: TGTGCCACCAGCAGATCCCCTGCAAAGGCTCCGGGGGGCGAGCAGTTCTTC
CDR3aa: CATSRSPAKAPGGEQFF

d_gene: .
abundance: few
v_gene: TRBV18
j_gene: TRBJ2-1
CDR3nt: TGTGCCAGCTCACCACCCGGGCAGAGCTCCTACAATGAGCAGTTCTTC
CDR3aa: CASSPPGQSSYNEQFF

d_gene: .
abundance: .
v_gene: TRBV5-6
j_gene: TRBJ1-5
CDR3nt: TGTGCCAGCAGCTCTGGGATCAATCAGCCCCAGCATTTT
CDR3aa: CASSSGINQPQHF

d_gene: .
abundance: .
v_gene: TRBV5-4
j_gene: TRBJ2-5
CDR3nt: TGTGCCAGCAGCTCTGGACGACCGGGGGAGACCCAGTACTTC
CDR3aa: CASSSGRPGETQYF

d_gene: .
abundance: few
v_gene: TRBV4-3
j_gene: TRBJ2-6
CDR3nt: TGCGCCAGCAGCCCTTCTGCAAGGGGAAGAGCCAACGTCCTGACTTTC
CDR3aa: CASSPSARGRANVLTF

d_gene: .
abundance: .
v_gene: TRBV6-2/TRBV6-3
j_gene: TRBJ1-2
CDR3nt: TGTGCCAGCAGACCCTCGGGGGGGCTTCGAAGGGGAGAGAATGGCTACACCTTC
CDR3aa: CASRPSGGLRRGENGYTF

d_gene: .
abundance: few
v_gene: TRBV2
j_gene: TRBJ2-3
CDR3nt: TGTGCCAGCGATGGGGGGGCGGATACGCAGTATTTT
CDR3aa: CASDGGADTQYF

d_gene: TRBD2
abundance: .
v_gene: TRBV6-5
j_gene: TRBJ2-7
CDR3nt: TGTGCCAGCAGTTACTCGGCGGGAGTCGGATACGAGCAGTACTTC
CDR3aa: CASSYSAGVGYEQYF

d_gene: TRBD2
abundance: .
v_gene: TRBV12-3/TRBV12-4
j_gene: TRBJ2-1
CDR3nt: TGTGCCAGCAGTTTGGGGCGGGGGTCGGTCGCCGAGCAGTTCTTC
CDR3aa: CASSLGRGSVAEQFF

d_gene: TRBD2
abundance: many
v_gene: TRBV7-8
j_gene: TRBJ2-3
CDR3nt: TGTGCCAGCAGCTGGCTAGTAGCGGGGGGTGGCACAGATACGCAGTATTTT
CDR3aa: CASSWLVAGGGTDTQYF

d_gene: .
abundance: few
v_gene: TRBV4-3
j_gene: TRBJ1-3
CDR3nt: TGCGCCAGCAGCCAAGTCGGGATCAGAAACACCATATATTTT
CDR3aa: CASSQVGIRNTIYF

d_gene: .
abundance: few
v_gene: TRBV12-3/TRBV12-4
j_gene: TRBJ1-1
CDR3nt: TGTGCCAGCAGTTCATACAGTGAAGCTTTCTTT
CDR3aa: CASSSYSEAFF